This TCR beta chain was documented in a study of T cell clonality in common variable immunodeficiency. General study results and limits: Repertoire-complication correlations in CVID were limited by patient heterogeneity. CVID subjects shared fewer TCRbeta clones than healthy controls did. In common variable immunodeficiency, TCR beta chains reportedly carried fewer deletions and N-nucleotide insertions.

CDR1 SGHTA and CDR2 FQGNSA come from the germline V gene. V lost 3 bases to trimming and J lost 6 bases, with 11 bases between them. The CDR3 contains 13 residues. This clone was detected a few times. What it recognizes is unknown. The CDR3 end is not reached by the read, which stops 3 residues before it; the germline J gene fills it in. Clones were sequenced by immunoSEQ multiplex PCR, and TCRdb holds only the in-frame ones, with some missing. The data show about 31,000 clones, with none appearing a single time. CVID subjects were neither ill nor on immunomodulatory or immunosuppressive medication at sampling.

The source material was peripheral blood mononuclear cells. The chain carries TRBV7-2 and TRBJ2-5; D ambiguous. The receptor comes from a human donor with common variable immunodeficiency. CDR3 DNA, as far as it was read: TGTGCCAGCAGCTTTGAGTCTGACAAGACC. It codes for CASSFESDKT. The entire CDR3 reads CASSFESDKTQYF.